These 22 T cell receptor beta chains originate from one sample sequenced in a study of T cell responses to AZD1222 COVID-19 vaccine. Some clones are missing from TCRdb's copy, which holds only in-frame ones; the method was immunoSEQ multiplex PCR. The sample lists over 95,000 clones; approximately 89% were seen once. The material was peripheral blood, obtained on day 0 of AZD1222 vaccination. The receptors shown here come from an adult in good health.

This chain links TRBV30 with TRBJ1-1, with no clear D. CDR1 is GTSNPN and CDR2 is SVGIG in the germline V gene (reference sequence). Trimming removed 0 bases at V and 1 base at J, with 6 bases between. This CDR3 region has 13 residues. The CDR3 bases are TGTGCCTGGAGTGTTGACGAGAACACTGAAGCTTTCTTT. This codes for CAWSVDENTEAFF.

This chain links TRBV25-1 with TRBJ2-1; TRBD2 is a possible D gene (5 bases). CDR3 length equals 14 residues. Per the germline V gene, CDR1 is MGHDK and CDR2 is SYGVNS. Trimming stripped 4 bases from V and 8 bases from J, with 15 bases between. CDR3 loop: CASSGKAGTDEQFF. CDR3 DNA: TGTGCCAGCAGTGGAAAGGCGGGTACGGATGAGCAGTTCTTC.

V and J are TRBV9 and TRBJ1-2, with D perhaps matching TRBD1 (6 bases). V gave up 2 bases and J gave up 3 bases, with 11 bases separating them. The CDR3 is made up of 14 amino acids. Germline assignment: CDR1 SGDLS and CDR2 YYNGEE. The CDR3 region is CASSVAGADYGYTF. DNA of the CDR3: TGTGCCAGCAGCGTGGCAGGGGCGGACTATGGCTACACCTTC.

This chain connects TRBV9 to TRBJ2-3, with TRBD2 matching over 10 bases. Germline V gives CDR1 SGDLS, CDR2 YYNGEE. V dropped 0 bases and J dropped 4; count of bases not matched to a gene: 8. CDR3 length: 17 residues. The CDR3 coding sequence is TGTGCCAGCAGCGTAGTTCCCAGCGGGGGGGGTGCAGATACGCAGTATTTT. As protein: CASSVVPSGGGADTQYF.

This clone came up a few times. The V call is TRBV18, the J call TRBJ1-6; 8 nucleotides line up with TRBD1. V gave up 6 bases and J gave up 7 bases; unmatched junction bases: 2. The germline V gene encodes CDR1 KGHSH and CDR2 LQKENI. This CDR3 is 13 amino acids long. CDR3 DNA sequence: TGTGCCAGCTCGGGACAGGTAAATTCACCCCTCCACTTT. This sequence encodes CASSGQVNSPLHF.

The rearrangement joins TRBV6-5 to TRBJ1-2, with 7 bases matching TRBD1. With 5 bases clipped from V and 6 bases from J, the junction kept 12 bases outside the gene matches. Germline lookup yields CDR1 MNHEY and CDR2 SVGAGI. The CDR3 runs to 15 residues. The CDR3 protein is CASSPRGFSADGYTF. CDR3 DNA: TGTGCCAGCAGTCCCAGGGGGTTCAGCGCGGATGGCTACACCTTC.

The rearrangement joins TRBV12-3 or TRBV12-4 to TRBJ2-5; no reliable D call. The CDR3 length is 12 residues. V shed 5 bases and J shed 5 bases, with 9 bases lying between them. The CDR3: CASSLSRETQYF. CDR3 in DNA: TGTGCCAGCAGTCTTAGTAGGGAGACCCAGTACTTC.

J is TRBJ2-1 and V is TRBV5-5; 11 positions match TRBD1. V shed 2 bases and J 4 bases; nucleotides not matched to a gene: 11. Germline V lookup: CDR1 SGHKS, CDR2 YYEKEE (reference sequence). This CDR3 contains 18 residues. CDR3 coding DNA: TGTGCCAGCAGCTTTCGGACAGGGGGCGAGGGGATTTACAATGAGCAGTTCTTC. Its protein is CASSFRTGGEGIYNEQFF.

The chain uses TRBV15 and TRBJ1-6; 9 nucleotides agree with TRBD1. This CDR3 is 18 amino acids long. Per germline, CDR1 LNHNV and CDR2 YYDKDF (reference sequence). Trimming removed 6 bases from V and 0 bases from J; junction bases left unmatched: 9. CDR3 sequence: CATRGDRGGVSYNSPLHF. For the CDR3, the DNA is TGTGCCACCAGGGGAGACAGGGGGGGGGTCTCCTATAATTCACCCCTCCACTTT.

This clone was recorded only once. The genes are TRBV7-7 and TRBJ2-5; 10 bases map to TRBD1. The CDR3 is made up of 16 amino acids. Germline CDR1 SSHAT, CDR2 FNYEAQ (reference sequence). Losses at the gene ends were 1 base for V and 1 base for J; bases not matched to a gene: 3. Here the CDR3 DNA reads TGTGCCAGCAGCTTAGGGACAGGGGGTGGCCAAGAGACCCAGTACTTC. This sequence encodes CASSLGTGGGQETQYF.

The chain couples TRBV5-5 to TRBJ1-5; 8 bases fit TRBD1. This CDR3 region has 14 residues. The trim removed 5 bases at V and 6 bases at J, leaving 7 bases unmatched. The germline gives CDR1 SGHKS, CDR2 YYEKEE (reference sequence). The CDR3 sequence: CASSRGQGSQPQHF. The CDR3 coding sequence is TGTGCCAGCAGTCGAGGACAGGGCTCTCAGCCCCAGCATTTT.

This clone came up once. This sequence joins TRBV7-2 and TRBJ1-1; TRBD1 is a possible D gene (5 bases). The CDR3 runs to 14 residues. CDR1 is SGHTA and CDR2 is FQGNSA in the germline V gene. Between the trimmed V and J ends, which lost 2 bases and 3 bases, there was a span of 10 bases. Here the CDR3 DNA reads TGTGCCAGCAGCTTACGGGGCCCCCACACTGAAGCTTTCTTT. The encoded protein is CASSLRGPHTEAFF.

V usage is TRBV7-3 and J usage is TRBJ2-7; perhaps TRBD1 as D (7 bases). There are 14 residues in the CDR3. V lost 2 bases and J 2 bases, leaving 10 bases between the germline ends. Germline CDR1 and CDR2: SGHTA and FQGTGA. CDR3 region: CASSLGGTAYEQYF. CDR3 in DNA: TGTGCCAGCAGCTTAGGAGGGACAGCCTACGAGCAGTACTTC. The whole variable domain, filled in from reference TRBV7-3 and TRBJ2-7, reads GAGVSQTPSNKVTEKGKYVELRCDPISGHTALYWYRQSLGQGPEFLIYFQGTGAADDSGLPNDRFFAVRPEGSVSTLKIQRTERGDSAVYLCASSLGGTAYEQYFGPGTRLTVT.

The sample holds one count of this clone. The chain combines TRBV18 with TRBJ1-6; the match to TRBD1 covers 7 bases. There are 14 residues in the CDR3. The germline V gene has CDR1 KGHSH and CDR2 LQKENI. V lost 4 bases to trimming and J lost 5 bases; unmatched junction nucleotides: 2. The CDR3 DNA sequence: TGTGCCAGCTCACGGGACAGTAATAATTCACCCCTCCACTTT. Amino acids: CASSRDSNNSPLHF.

CDR3 protein: CASSPRTGGGTDTQYF. Here the CDR3 DNA reads TGTGCCAGCAGCCCCCGGACAGGAGGAGGCACAGATACGCAGTATTTT. This sequence joins TRBV7-3 and TRBJ2-3; 7 bases align to TRBD1. The CDR3 contains 16 residues. Germline values: CDR1 SGHTA, CDR2 FQGTGA. J gave up 1 base and V 5 bases, and 9 bases lay outside the gene matches.

The V call is TRBV6-5, the J call TRBJ2-1, with no clear D. Germline values: CDR1 MNHEY, CDR2 SVGAGI. V was shortened by 5 bases and J by 0 bases, with 11 bases between the two germline ends. CDR3 length: 15 amino acids. Written as DNA, the CDR3 is TGTGCCAGCAGTCTCTTGGAGTCCTCCTACAATGAGCAGTTCTTC. This translates into CASSLLESSYNEQFF.

This chain uses TRBV5-6 with TRBJ1-1; tentative D call: TRBD1 (5 bases). This CDR3 has 13 amino acids. Trimming removed 5 bases at V and 4 bases at J, with 12 bases between. The V gene's germline CDR1 is SGHDT and CDR2 YYEEEE. CDR3 in DNA: TGTGCCAGCAGTCCCACAGGACGCACTGAAGCTTTCTTT. Amino acids: CASSPTGRTEAFF.

The chain carries TRBV10-3 and TRBJ1-2; D is perhaps TRBD1 (5 bases). CDR3 length: 13 amino acids. Looked up from germline, CDR1 is ENHRY and CDR2 is SYGVKD. The V end was cut by 6 bases, the J end by 8 bases, with 16 bases between. In DNA form, the CDR3 reads TGTGCCATCAGGGGGACTTTACCGGAAGGCTACACCTTC. It is translated as CAIRGTLPEGYTF.

This sequence joins TRBV3-1 (or the pseudogene TRBV3-2) and TRBJ1-3, with D possibly matching TRBD1 (6 bases). CDR1 LGHDT and CDR2 YNNKEL come from the germline V gene (reference sequence). Trimming took off 2 bases at V and 0 bases at J, with 11 bases between the two ends. The CDR3 runs 16 residues. CDR3 nucleotides: TGTGCCAGCAGCCAATGGGGCAGGGGCTCTGGAAACACCATATATTTT. Translation: CASSQWGRGSGNTIYF.

This clone was observed once. The chain combines TRBV6-6 with TRBJ2-3; a possible D gene is TRBD2 (6 bases). The CDR3 sequence is 15 residues long. Germline CDR1 and CDR2: MNHNY and SVGAGI (reference sequence). The V end was cut by 2 bases, the J end by 4 bases, with 13 bases between. The CDR3 loop is CASSYLGRPPDTQYF. The CDR3 DNA reads as TGTGCCAGCAGTTACCTAGGGAGGCCGCCAGATACGCAGTATTTT.

The chain links TRBV12-3 or TRBV12-4 to TRBJ1-1; 8 bases align to TRBD1. V dropped 5 bases and J dropped 6; count of bases not matched to a gene: 2. CDR3 size: 12 residues. This CDR3 is CASSPTGAEAFF. CDR3 DNA: TGTGCCAGCAGTCCGACAGGGGCTGAAGCTTTCTTT.

In its sample, this clone was seen once. J is TRBJ2-7 and V is TRBV7-2; 7 positions agree with TRBD2. V lost 1 base and J lost 6; bases outside the gene matches: 6. Germline V gives CDR1 SGHTA, CDR2 FQGNSA. The length of the CDR3 is 14 residues. CDR3 DNA: TGTGCCAGCAGCTTAGGGCGGGAGTTTACCGAGCAGTACTTC. This encodes CASSLGREFTEQYF.